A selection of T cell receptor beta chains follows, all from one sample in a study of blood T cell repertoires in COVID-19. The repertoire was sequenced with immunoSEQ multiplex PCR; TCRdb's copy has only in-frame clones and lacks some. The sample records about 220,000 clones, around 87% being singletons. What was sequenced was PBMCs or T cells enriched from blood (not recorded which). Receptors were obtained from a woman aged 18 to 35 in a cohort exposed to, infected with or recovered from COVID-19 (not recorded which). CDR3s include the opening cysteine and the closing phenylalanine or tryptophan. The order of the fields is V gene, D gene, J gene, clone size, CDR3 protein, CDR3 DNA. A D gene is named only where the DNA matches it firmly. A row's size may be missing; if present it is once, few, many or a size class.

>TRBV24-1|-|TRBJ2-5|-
CATSSGGWLGETQYF
TGTGCCACCAGTAGTGGAGGGTGGCTTGGAGAGACCCAGTACTTC
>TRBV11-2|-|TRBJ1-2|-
CASSLDPGYGYTF
TGTGCCAGCAGCTTAGACCCAGGGTATGGCTACACCTTC
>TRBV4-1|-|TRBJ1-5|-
CASSQFYSNQPQHF
TGCGCCAGCAGCCAATTTTATAGCAATCAGCCCCAGCATTTT
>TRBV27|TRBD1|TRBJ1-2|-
CARGDRERFGYTF
TGTGCCAGGGGGGACAGGGAAAGATTTGGCTACACCTTC
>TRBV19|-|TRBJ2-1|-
CASRLRAGRYYNEQFF
TGTGCCAGTAGATTAAGGGCAGGGCGATATTACAATGAGCAGTTCTTC
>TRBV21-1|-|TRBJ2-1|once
CASSKLAGIPSLNEQFF
TGTGCCAGCAGCAAACTAGCGGGGATTCCCTCACTAAATGAGCAGTTCTTC
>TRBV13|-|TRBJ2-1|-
CASSFNSRNEQFF
TGTGCCAGCAGCTTTAATTCCCGGAATGAGCAGTTCTTC
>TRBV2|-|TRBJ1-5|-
CASSERGMGPQHF
TGTGCCAGCAGTGAAAGGGGAATGGGGCCCCAGCATTTT
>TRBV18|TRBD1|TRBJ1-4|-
CASSPGGTGVNEKLFF
TGTGCCAGCTCACCGGGGGGGACAGGAGTTAATGAAAAACTGTTTTTT
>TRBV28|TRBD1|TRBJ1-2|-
CASRRTGVYGYTF
TGTGCCAGCAGACGGACAGGCGTCTATGGCTACACCTTC
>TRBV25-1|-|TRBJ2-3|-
CASEEGTDTQYF
TGTGCCAGTGAGGAAGGCACAGATACGCAGTATTTT
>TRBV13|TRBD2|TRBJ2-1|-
CASSPFGGRLNEQFF
TGTGCCAGCAGCCCTTTTGGCGGGAGGTTGAATGAGCAGTTCTTC
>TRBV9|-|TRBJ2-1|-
CASSVELSSYNEQFF
TGTGCCAGCAGCGTAGAACTAAGCTCCTACAATGAGCAGTTCTTC
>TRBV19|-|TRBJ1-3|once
CASGTHKLGNTIYF
TGTGCCAGTGGGACACACAAACTTGGAAACACCATATATTTT
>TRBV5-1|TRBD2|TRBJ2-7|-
CASSPTSGGPPEQYF
TGCGCCAGCAGCCCCACTAGCGGGGGGCCTCCCGAGCAGTACTTC
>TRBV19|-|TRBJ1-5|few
CASSISGTGIDGNQPQHF
TGTGCCAGTAGTATTTCGGGAACAGGGATAGATGGCAATCAGCCCCAGCATTTT
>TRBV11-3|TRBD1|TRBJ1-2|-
CASSLESTGNGYTF
TGTGCCAGCAGCTTAGAATCGACAGGGAATGGCTACACCTTC
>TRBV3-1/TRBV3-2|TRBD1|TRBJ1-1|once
CASSQNRGPGTEAFF
TGTGCCAGCAGCCAAAATAGGGGGCCTGGTACTGAAGCTTTCTTT
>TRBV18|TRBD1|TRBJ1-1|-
CASSPGQGVNTEAFF
TGTGCCAGCTCACCCGGACAGGGGGTGAACACTGAAGCTTTCTTT
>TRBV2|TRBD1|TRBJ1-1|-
CASTRGQENTEAFF
TGTGCCAGCACGAGGGGACAGGAAAACACTGAAGCTTTCTTT
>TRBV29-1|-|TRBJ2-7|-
CSVYNHSSYEQYF
TGCAGCGTTTACAACCACAGCTCCTACGAGCAGTACTTC
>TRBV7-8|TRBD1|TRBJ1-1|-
CASSREDRLKTEAFF
TGTGCCAGCAGCCGAGAGGACAGGCTCAAGACTGAAGCTTTCTTT
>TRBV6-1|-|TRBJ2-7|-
CASSEANPRDWRPYEQYF
TGTGCCAGCAGTGAAGCAAACCCTCGGGACTGGCGCCCCTACGAGCAGTACTTC
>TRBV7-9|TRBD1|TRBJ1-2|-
CASSPKTMDRGIYYGYTF
TGTGCCAGCAGTCCCAAAACCATGGACAGGGGCATTTACTATGGCTACACCTTC
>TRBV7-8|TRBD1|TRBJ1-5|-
CASSARRGLSQPQHF
TGTGCCAGCAGCGCAAGGAGGGGGCTTAGTCAGCCCCAGCATTTT
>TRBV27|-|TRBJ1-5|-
CASSSGAVNQPQHF
TGTGCCAGCAGTTCAGGGGCCGTCAATCAGCCCCAGCATTTT
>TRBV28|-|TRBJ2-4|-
CASSFSRAAGVENIQYF
TGTGCCAGCAGTTTTTCTCGCGCGGCAGGGGTGGAAAACATTCAGTACTTC
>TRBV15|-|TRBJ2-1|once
CATSSRDSGFNEQFF
TGTGCCACCAGCAGCCGGGACTCGGGGTTCAATGAGCAGTTCTTC
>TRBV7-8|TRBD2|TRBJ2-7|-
CASTMVAGAISYEQYF
TGTGCCAGCACGATGGTAGCGGGGGCCATCTCCTACGAGCAGTACTTC
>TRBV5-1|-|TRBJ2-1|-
CASSLEPGSYNEQFF
TGCGCCAGCAGCTTGGAACCAGGATCCTACAATGAGCAGTTCTTC
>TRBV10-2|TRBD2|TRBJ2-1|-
CASSGVPRLAGRSSYNEQFF
TGCGCCAGCAGTGGTGTGCCGAGACTAGCGGGAAGGAGCTCCTACAATGAGCAGTTCTTC
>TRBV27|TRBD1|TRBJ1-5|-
CASSLTGGQPQHF
TGTGCCAGCAGTTTAACAGGGGGTCAGCCCCAGCATTTT
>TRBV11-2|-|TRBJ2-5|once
CASSFGGSETQYF
TGTGCCAGCAGCTTCGGCGGGTCGGAGACCCAGTACTTC
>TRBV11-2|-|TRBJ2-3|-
CASSLDNSFSTDTQYF
TGTGCCAGCAGCTTAGATAACTCCTTTAGCACAGATACGCAGTATTTT
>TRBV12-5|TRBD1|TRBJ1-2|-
CASALTGAGYGYTF
TGTGCTAGTGCCTTGACAGGGGCAGGCTATGGCTACACCTTC
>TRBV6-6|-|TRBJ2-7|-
CASSLPLGRASYEQYF
TGTGCCAGCAGTCTTCCACTGGGCAGGGCCTCCTACGAGCAGTACTTC
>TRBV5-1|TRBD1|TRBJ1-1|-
CASSFGTGSEAFF
TGCGCCAGCAGCTTCGGGACAGGGTCTGAAGCTTTCTTT
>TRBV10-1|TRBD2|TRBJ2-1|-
CASSEELAGSYNEQFF
TGCGCCAGCAGTGAGGAACTAGCGGGCTCCTACAATGAGCAGTTCTTC
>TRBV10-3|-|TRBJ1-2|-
CAISESTGGYTF
TGTGCCATCAGTGAGTCAACGGGGGGCTACACCTTC
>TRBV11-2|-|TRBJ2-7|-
CASSSPGEGTSYEQYF
TGTGCCAGCAGCTCACCAGGGGAGGGAACCTCCTACGAGCAGTACTTC
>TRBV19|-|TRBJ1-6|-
CASSGNNSPLHF
TGTGCCAGTTCCGGGAACAATTCACCCCTCCACTTT
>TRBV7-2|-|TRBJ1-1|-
CASSLTVVNTEAFF
TGTGCCAGCAGCTTAACGGTGGTGAACACTGAAGCTTTCTTT
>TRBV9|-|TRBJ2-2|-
CASSVVQNTGELFF
TGTGCCAGCAGCGTAGTACAGAACACCGGGGAGCTGTTTTTT
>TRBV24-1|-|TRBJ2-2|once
CATRGASDTGELFF
TGTGCCACCAGAGGGGCTAGCGACACCGGGGAGCTGTTTTTT
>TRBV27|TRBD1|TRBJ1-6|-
CASSLSGTGNSPLHF
TGTGCCAGCAGTTTATCAGGGACAGGGAATTCACCCCTCCACTTT
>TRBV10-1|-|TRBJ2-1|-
CASSGDTDNEQFF
TGCGCCAGCAGTGGGGACACCGACAATGAGCAGTTCTTC
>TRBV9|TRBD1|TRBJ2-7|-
CASSPPGQYEQYF
TGTGCCAGCAGCCCACCGGGACAGTACGAGCAGTACTTC
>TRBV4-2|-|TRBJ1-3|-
CASSQGDSRGIAGNTIYF
TGTGCCAGCAGCCAAGGAGATAGCAGGGGTATCGCTGGAAACACCATATATTTT
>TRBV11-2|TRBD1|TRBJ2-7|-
CASRSTGVPYEQYF
TGTGCCAGCAGGTCGACAGGGGTGCCCTACGAGCAGTACTTC
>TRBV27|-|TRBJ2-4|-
CASSGGQSLAKNIQYF
TGTGCCAGCAGTGGAGGACAGAGCCTAGCCAAAAACATTCAGTACTTC
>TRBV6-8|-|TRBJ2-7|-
CASSTPRDVAPDYEQYF
TGTGCCAGCAGTACTCCTCGTGACGTAGCCCCGGACTACGAGCAGTACTTC
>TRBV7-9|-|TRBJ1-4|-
CASSLQGPNEKLFF
TGTGCCAGCAGCCTACAGGGACCTAATGAAAAACTGTTTTTT
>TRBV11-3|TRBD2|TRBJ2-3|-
CASSFLAGTTDTQYF
TGTGCCAGCAGCTTCTTAGCGGGAACCACAGATACGCAGTATTTT
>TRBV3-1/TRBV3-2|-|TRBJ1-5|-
CASSEGRAQPQHF
TGTGCCAGCAGCGAAGGCAGGGCCCAGCCCCAGCATTTT
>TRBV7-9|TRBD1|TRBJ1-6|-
CASSPSIDRVFSPLHF
TGTGCCAGCAGCCCCAGTATCGACAGGGTTTTTTCACCCCTCCACTTT
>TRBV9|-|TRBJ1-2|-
CASSVAGVYGYTF
TGTGCCAGCAGCGTAGCGGGGGTTTATGGCTACACCTTC
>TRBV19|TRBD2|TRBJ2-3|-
CASSIDRTSGRTDTQYF
TGTGCCAGTAGTATAGATAGGACTAGCGGGAGGACAGATACGCAGTATTTT
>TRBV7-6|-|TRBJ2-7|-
CASSLRRGGSLGEQYF
TGTGCCAGCAGCCTTAGGAGAGGAGGCAGCTTGGGTGAGCAGTACTTC
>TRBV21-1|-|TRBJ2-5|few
CASSKRLAGGPGETQYF
TGTGCCAGCAGCAAAAGACTAGCGGGGGGGCCAGGAGAGACCCAGTACTTC
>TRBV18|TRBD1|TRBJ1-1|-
CASSLTGDTEAFF
TGTGCCAGCTCACTGACAGGGGACACTGAAGCTTTCTTT